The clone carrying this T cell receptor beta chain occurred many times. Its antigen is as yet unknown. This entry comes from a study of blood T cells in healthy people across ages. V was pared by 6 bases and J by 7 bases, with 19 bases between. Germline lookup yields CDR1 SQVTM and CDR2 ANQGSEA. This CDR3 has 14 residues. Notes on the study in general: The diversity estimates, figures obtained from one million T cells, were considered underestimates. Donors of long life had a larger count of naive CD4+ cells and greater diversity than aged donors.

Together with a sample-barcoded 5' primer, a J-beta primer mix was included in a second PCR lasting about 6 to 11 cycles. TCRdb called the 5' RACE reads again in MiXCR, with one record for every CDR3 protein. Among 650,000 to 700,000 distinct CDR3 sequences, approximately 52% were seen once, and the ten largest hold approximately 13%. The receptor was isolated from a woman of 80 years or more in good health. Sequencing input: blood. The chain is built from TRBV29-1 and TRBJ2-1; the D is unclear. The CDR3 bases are TGCAGCGTGGCCCTACTCTACCCACCAAATGAGCAGTTCTTC. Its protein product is CSVALLYPPNEQFF.